This T cell receptor (beta chain) was recorded in a study of blood T cells in healthy people across ages. Study results and caveats: The fall in TCR beta diversity per million T cells was roughly linear with age. PBMCs went unsorted, and a conclusive naive versus antigen-experienced comparison was therefore prevented.

Notes on this clonotype: The antigen remains undetermined.

Ranging in age from about 6 to 100, the donors were healthy Caucasian individuals from Russia. Alongside a J-beta primer mix, a sample-barcoded 5' primer served in a second PCR lasting about 6 to 12 cycles. TCRdb analysed the 5' RACE reads with MiXCR anew, one entry per CDR3 protein. This sample carries about 1,400,000 distinct CDR3 sequences, 42% of them seen once, and the ten largest clones take 7% to 9.5%. Trimming took off 0 bases at V and 5 bases at J, with 13 bases between the two ends. The CDR3 runs to 15 residues. Germline-derived CDR1 and CDR2 are MGHRA and YSYEKL. V and J are TRBV4-1 and TRBJ2-5; TRBD1 might be the D (6 bases). Sequenced sample: blood. The sequence was collected from a woman between 18 and 30 years old in good health. Written as DNA, the CDR3 is TGCGCCAGCAGCCAAGAGGGGATCCAGGGGGAGACCCAGTACTTC. Residues: CASSQEGIQGETQYF.